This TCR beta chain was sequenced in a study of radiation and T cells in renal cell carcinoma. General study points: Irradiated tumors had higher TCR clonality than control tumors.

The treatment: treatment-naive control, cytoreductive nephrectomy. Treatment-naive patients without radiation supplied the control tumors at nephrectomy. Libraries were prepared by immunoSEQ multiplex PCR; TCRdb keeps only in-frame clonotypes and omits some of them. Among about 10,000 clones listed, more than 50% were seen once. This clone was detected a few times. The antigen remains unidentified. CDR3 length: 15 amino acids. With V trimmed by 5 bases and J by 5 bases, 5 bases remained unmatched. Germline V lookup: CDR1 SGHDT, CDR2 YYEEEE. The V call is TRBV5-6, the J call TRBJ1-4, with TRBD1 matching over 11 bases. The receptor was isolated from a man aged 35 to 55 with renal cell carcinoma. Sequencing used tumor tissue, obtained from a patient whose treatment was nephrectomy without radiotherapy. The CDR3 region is CASRFGDRGNEKLFF. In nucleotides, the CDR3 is TGTGCCAGCAGATTTGGGGACAGGGGGAATGAAAAACTGTTTTTT.